This T cell receptor beta chain was obtained from a study of CD8 T cells in ankylosing spondylitis. This CDR3 region has 14 residues. Germline CDR1 is MNHEY and CDR2 is SVGAGI. V shed 4 bases, J shed 5 bases, and the junction held 6 bases outside the gene matches. In this sample, this clonotype turned up many times. MiXCR was run by TCRdb on the 5' RACE reads, yielding one entry per CDR3 protein. The table lists around 17,000 distinct CDR3 sequences, 7.5% to 9.5% of them singletons. The sequence was collected from a male donor with ankylosing spondylitis or in good health (not recorded which). J is TRBJ2-5 and V is TRBV6-5; 8 bases match TRBD2. Sequenced material: blood. The CDR3 loop reads CASSSGLASETQYF. The CDR3 DNA sequence: TGTGCCAGCAGTTCCGGACTAGCTAGTGAGACCCAGTACTTC.